This T cell receptor (beta chain) was recovered during a study of read filtering for tumor transcriptome and immune sequencing (dated by TCRdb to the early 2020s). Notes on the research overall: Of the patients in the cohort, around 18 were male and roughly 13 were female, and their mean age was approximately 66 years, with a range of about 45 to 85. By revised international staging, about 8 patients were R-ISS I, around 15 were R-ISS II and over five were R-ISS III. One main goal was a read-filtering strategy for immune repertoire data, in particular deciding whether clonotypes backed by only one read should be removed. Whole-transcriptome libraries were prepared with the TruSeq RNA Access Library Prep Kit after DNase treatment. TCR-region mapped reads per sample ranged from about 4 to 10.27 million with IR-seq versus only about 75 to 1,400 with RNA-seq. Using the same bone marrow samples, the study compared TCR repertoires obtained by targeted immune repertoire sequencing with those obtained by bulk whole-transcriptome sequencing. Summary of the overall study and its limitations: Removing single-read clonotypes increased the correlation between IR-seq and RNA-seq shared clonotype proportions. Compared with RNA-seq, IR-seq captured clonotypes at much higher depth and more reliably, and a smaller IR-seq throughput was enough to identify most shared clonotypes. Rather than purified T cells, the sorted CD138-negative fraction was a mixed bone marrow immune population. Single-read clonotypes made up roughly 80% of clonotypes but roughly 3.2% of total reads in IR-seq, and roughly 75% of clonotypes and approximately 47% of reads in RNA-seq.

The V and J ends are trimmed by 2 bases and 1 base, leaving 2 bases between them. Reading the germline V gene gives CDR1 MDHEN and CDR2 SYDVKM. The CDR3 contains 12 residues when both ends are counted. Kept here is only the CDR3 DNA, which spans 36 bases and is read in frame from base 1. About this clonotype: Its cognate antigen has yet to be identified. One base away lies a much larger clone, so this may be a sequencing read error. A read error is likely, as this CDR3 ends without the conserved phenylalanine or tryptophan.

Starting from about 400 ng RNA, TCR libraries were constructed with the Immunoverse kit using molecular barcoded adaptors that cover the alpha/delta and beta/gamma chains. TCR library preparation used the same RNA that was used for transcriptome sequencing. Sequencing of TCR libraries was carried out on an Illumina HiSeq 4000 with 2 x 150 cycles. Under the source paper's analysis protocol: Using MiXCR, which included quality filtering and error correction, TCR reads were aligned to human V, D, J and C references and then assembled into CDR3 clonotypes. The tcR package in R was used to analyze clonotype counts and gene usage diversity. Raw mapping reads were checked after the RNA-seq reads had been mapped by STAR aligner version 2.5.3a onto the human GRCh37 genome. IR-seq fastq files were randomly downsampled with Seqtk 1.3 to test the effect of sequencing depth on detected clonotypes. TCRdb reworked the public reads: Q25 trimming with fastp, MiXCR clone assembly, productive beta chains retained. Identical CDR3 proteins give one entry, which carries the most common genes and DNA. Here the V and J calls rest on TCRdb's processing, not on the authors' analysis. The sample contains about 93,000 distinct CDR3 sequences, 20% to 25% of them found a single time. Together, the top ten hold 10% to 12% of the sample.

Each patient had bone marrow sampled at the time of active disease. Bone marrow mononuclear cells were isolated by Ficoll-Hypaque density gradient centrifugation. To remove myeloma plasma cells, the cells were labeled with CD138 magnetic microbeads on a MACS separator, and CD138-negative cells were then collected by negative selection. The purity of the isolated cells was checked by flow cytometry with CD138 antibodies on an Attune NxT. TRIzol reagent was used to extract total RNA, and a NanoDrop spectrophotometer was used to quantify the extracted RNA. Paired RNA-seq and IR-seq were performed on the CD138-negative bone marrow sample of each patient.

The chain is encoded by TRBV28 joined to TRBJ2-5; no D gene call is confident. The clonotype was recovered from a donor at least 40 years old with multiple myeloma. What was sequenced was a population of CD138-negative cells sorted from bone marrow. The cell subset or site tag for this specimen amounts to: bone marrow mononuclear cells depleted of CD138+ plasma/myeloma cells by negative magnetic selection. CDR3 sequence: CASSLIQETQYL. The base sequence is TGTGCCAGCAGTTTAATCCAAGAGACCCAGTACCTC.